These 24 T cell receptor beta chains were all obtained from the same sample, sequenced in a study of T cell changes during pregnancy in multiple sclerosis. The protocol was immunoSEQ multiplex PCR, while the TCRdb copy is restricted to in-frame clones and leaves out a portion. The sample consists of some 30,000 clones, roughly 89% of them appearing once. The sample here was CD8+ T cells from peripheral blood mononuclear cells, taken before pregnancy. These receptors were taken from a female donor with multiple sclerosis, enrolled in a pregnancy study.

The chain couples TRBV13 to TRBJ2-5, with TRBD1 matching 8 bases. The germline V gene encodes CDR1 PRHDT and CDR2 FYEKMQ (reference sequence). The CDR3 runs to 14 residues. V was clipped by 3 bases and J by 3 bases; unmatched bases: 3. This CDR3 reads CASSFDRGKETQYF. DNA for the CDR3: TGTGCCAGCAGCTTCGACAGGGGAAAAGAGACCCAGTACTTC.

This sequence joins TRBV28 and TRBJ1-5; 7 bases line up with TRBD1. Per the germline V gene, CDR1 is MDHEN and CDR2 is SYDVKM. V trimming: 7 bases; J trimming: 2 bases; junction bases outside the gene matches: 11. The CDR3 runs 16 residues. CDR3 coding DNA: TGTGCCAGCAAGGGGGCCGAGGAGGTAGGCAATCAGCCCCAGCATTTT. Protein: CASKGAEEVGNQPQHF. The full variable domain, in which reference TRBV28 and TRBJ1-5 provide the parts outside the CDR3, is DVKVTQSSRYLVKRTGEKVFLECVQDMDHENMFWYRQDPGLGLRLIYFSYDVKMKEKGDIPEGYSVSREKKERFSLILESASTNQTSMYLCASKGAEEVGNQPQHFGDGTRLSIL.

This sequence joins TRBV2 and TRBJ2-3; D is undetermined. CDR1 and CDR2 from the germline V gene are SNHLY and FYNNEI. This CDR3 is built from 17 residues. Between the trimmed V and J ends, which lost 6 bases and 0 bases, there was a span of 19 bases. CDR3 nucleotide sequence: TGTGCCAGCAGATACCTCGCCGCGGTGGCTAGCACAGATACGCAGTATTTT. It yields the protein CASRYLAAVASTDTQYF.

V gene TRBV5-5 combines with J gene TRBJ1-2, with TRBD1 matching 8 bases. The CDR3 totals 14 residues. J gave up 7 bases and V 4 bases, and 9 bases lay outside the gene matches. Per germline, CDR1 SGHKS and CDR2 YYEKEE (reference sequence). The CDR3 loop is CASSTPGTGSGYTF. CDR3 DNA: TGTGCCAGCAGCACCCCGGGGACAGGCTCTGGCTACACCTTC.

V gene TRBV4-2 combines with J gene TRBJ2-3; possibly TRBD2 for D (6 bases). Trimming stripped 0 bases from V and 2 bases from J, with 15 bases between. CDR1 is LGHNA and CDR2 is YNFKEQ in the germline V gene. The CDR3 sequence is 17 residues long. The CDR3 nucleotides read TGTGCCAGCAGCCAAGATCTTGAGCGGGCCTCCACAGATACGCAGTATTTT. Encoded protein: CASSQDLERASTDTQYF.

The V call is TRBV4-1, the J call TRBJ2-5; 10 bases are a match to TRBD2. From germline, CDR1 is MGHRA and CDR2 YSYEKL. The CDR3 sequence is 18 residues long. Losses at the gene ends were 2 bases for V and 1 base for J; bases not matched to a gene: 10. The CDR3 region is CASSQTPTSGYLQETQYF. CDR3 nucleotides: TGCGCCAGCAGCCAAACCCCGACTAGCGGGTACCTCCAAGAGACCCAGTACTTC.

The V call is TRBV5-5, the J call TRBJ2-2; TRBD1 matches 11 bases. Germline V gene data show CDR1 as SGHKS and CDR2 as YYEKEE (reference sequence). The length of the CDR3 is 18 residues. J was trimmed by 1 base and V by 6 bases; bases with no gene match: 11. CDR3 amino acids: CASTRDRGSIRNTGELFF. The CDR3 region has the DNA TGTGCCAGCACTCGGGACAGGGGGTCAATAAGGAACACCGGGGAGCTGTTTTTT.

The chain is built from TRBV5-1 and TRBJ2-7; TRBD2 agrees at 11 bases. This CDR3 region has 15 residues. CDR1 and CDR2 (germline): SGHRS, YFSETQ. Trimming cost V 4 bases and J 4 bases; bases outside gene matches: 7. The CDR3 sequence is CASSITSGGLYEQYF. CDR3 in DNA: TGCGCCAGCAGCATAACTAGCGGGGGCCTTTACGAGCAGTACTTC. The full variable domain, its missing parts supplied by reference TRBV5-1 and TRBJ2-7, is KAGVTQTPRYLIKTRGQQVTLSCSPISGHRSVSWYQQTPGQGLQFLFEYFSETQRNKGNFPGRFSGRQFSNSRSEMNVSTLELGDSALYLCASSITSGGLYEQYFGPGTRLTVT.

The chain uses TRBV5-6 and TRBJ1-1; D not certain. The CDR3 is 16 amino acids. Germline V gene sequence: CDR1 SGHDT, CDR2 YYEEEE. V lost 4 bases and J lost 2, with 18 bases in between. The CDR3 DNA is TGTGCCAGCAGCCCCTATATGGCAGGTTACAACACTGAAGCTTTCTTT. This codes for CASSPYMAGYNTEAFF.

CDR3 bases: TGTGCCAGTAGTACCGACAGGGGGCCTGACTATGGCTACACCTTC. Translated: CASSTDRGPDYGYTF. The chain recombines TRBV19 with TRBJ1-2; 10 positions match TRBD1. This CDR3 is built from 15 residues. Per the germline V gene, CDR1 is LNHDA and CDR2 is SQIVND (reference sequence). J lost 3 bases, V lost 4 bases, and 5 bases had no gene match.

The chain recombines TRBV6-4 with TRBJ2-7; the match to TRBD1 covers 7 bases. Germline CDR1 and CDR2: MRHNA and SNTAGT. This CDR3 has 15 residues. The V segment lost 0 bases and the J segment 2 bases; nucleotides outside the gene matches: 4. The CDR3 spells CASSDSAGGPYEQYF. In nucleotides, the CDR3 is TGTGCCAGCAGTGACTCGGCAGGGGGTCCCTACGAGCAGTACTTC.

As DNA, the CDR3 is TGTGCCAGCAGCGCGGGGGGGTATTCCTACAATGAGCAGTTCTTC. It translates to CASSAGGYSYNEQFF. V and J are TRBV9 and TRBJ2-1, with 8 positions matching TRBD2. Trimming removed 3 bases from V and 1 base from J; junction bases left unmatched: 3. Germline loops: CDR1 SGDLS, CDR2 YYNGEE. The CDR3 contains 15 residues.

The CDR3 nucleotides read TGTGCCAGCAGTGTAGCGGGGGCCCCTTACGAGCAGTACTTC. Translating gives CASSVAGAPYEQYF. The chain carries TRBV2 and TRBJ2-7, with TRBD2 matching over 9 bases. Trimming cost V 4 bases and J 4 bases; bases outside gene matches: 5. The CDR3 extends over 14 amino acids. The germline V gene encodes CDR1 SNHLY and CDR2 FYNNEI.

The V and J genes are TRBV7-9 and TRBJ2-5; 8 positions match TRBD1. Germline CDR1 and CDR2: SEHNR and FQNEAQ (reference sequence). CDR3 size: 13 residues. The V gene end was trimmed by 3 bases and the J gene end by 5 bases; junction bases not matched to a gene: 2. The CDR3 loop is CASSFTGGETQYF. The CDR3 DNA reads TGTGCCAGCAGCTTCACAGGGGGGGAGACCCAGTACTTC.

The chain joins TRBV4-3 to TRBJ1-1; D gene uncertain. Germline V gives CDR1 LGHNA, CDR2 YSLEER. V gave up 4 bases and J gave up 2 bases, with 14 bases separating them. The CDR3 sequence is 15 residues long. CDR3 sequence (DNA): TGCGCCAGCAGCCCCCTACGGGCGGGAAACACTGAAGCTTTCTTT. Amino acids: CASSPLRAGNTEAFF.

V gene TRBV7-8 combines with J gene TRBJ2-7; 9 bases line up with TRBD2. Trimming removed 4 bases from V and 1 base from J; junction bases left unmatched: 17. Germline V gives CDR1 SGHVS, CDR2 FQNEAQ. The CDR3 covers 19 residues. The CDR3 region is CASSSLCPACGGASYEQYF. The CDR3 DNA reads as TGTGCCAGCAGCTCCCTGTGTCCAGCTTGCGGGGGGGCATCCTACGAGCAGTACTTC.

The chain is built from TRBV19 and TRBJ1-5; 7 bases are shared with TRBD1. The CDR3 consists of 15 residues. Looked up from germline, CDR1 is LNHDA and CDR2 is SQIVND (reference sequence). Trimming at V came to 1 base and at J to 5 bases, leaving 5 bases not matched to a gene. CDR3 amino acids: CASSIGDRLHQPQHF. In nucleotides, the CDR3 is TGTGCCAGTAGTATAGGGGACAGATTACATCAGCCCCAGCATTTT.

V gene TRBV7-9 combines with J gene TRBJ2-5, with 12 bases lining up with TRBD2. The germline CDR1 and CDR2 sequences are SEHNR and FQNEAQ (reference sequence). CDR3 length equals 16 residues. V lost 5 bases and J lost 1; bases outside the gene matches: 5. In nucleotides, the CDR3 is TGTGCCAGCAGCGCCCGACTAGCGGGGGTCCAAGAGACCCAGTACTTC. It codes for CASSARLAGVQETQYF.

The CDR3: CASSPWDTANTEAFF. The CDR3 bases are TGTGCCAGCAGCCCCTGGGACACGGCGAACACTGAAGCTTTCTTT. The V and J genes are TRBV7-2 and TRBJ1-1; tentatively, D is TRBD1 (6 bases). The CDR3 contains 15 residues. Germline-derived CDR1 and CDR2 are SGHTA and FQGNSA. Trimming took 5 bases from V and 1 from J, leaving 14 bases between them.

The V gene is TRBV30, the J gene TRBJ2-7; TRBD1 agrees at 12 bases. The V gene end was trimmed by 0 bases and the J gene end by 12 bases; junction bases not matched to a gene: 12. Germline V lookup: CDR1 GTSNPN, CDR2 SVGIG (reference sequence). The CDR3 extends over 15 amino acids. The CDR3 here is CAWSVDPGQGASTYF. The CDR3 DNA follows: TGTGCCTGGAGTGTAGACCCGGGACAGGGGGCTAGTACGTACTTC.

The chain recombines TRBV29-1 with TRBJ1-3; TRBD1 matches 7 bases. The V segment lost 6 bases and the J segment 4 bases; nucleotides outside the gene matches: 3. This CDR3 contains 12 residues. Germline assignment: CDR1 SQVTM and CDR2 ANQGSEA. The CDR3 region has the DNA TGCAGCGTGAGGGGGCTAGGAAACACCATATATTTT. Translation gives CSVRGLGNTIYF. Combining the CDR3 with reference TRBV29-1 and TRBJ1-3 gives the whole variable domain SAVISQKPSRDICQRGTSLTIQCQVDSQVTMMFWYRQQPGQSLTLIATANQGSEATYESGFVIDKFPISRPNLTFSTLTVSNMSPEDSSIYLCSVRGLGNTIYFGEGSWLTVV.

This chain uses TRBV29-1 with TRBJ2-1; 8 bases map to TRBD1. CDR3 length: 15 residues. CDR1 SQVTM and CDR2 ANQGSEA come from the germline V gene. Trimming cost V 6 bases and J 5 bases; bases outside gene matches: 12. In nucleotides, the CDR3 is TGCAGCGTGGACCAAGGACAGGGAATTAACAATGAGCAGTTCTTC. As protein: CSVDQGQGINNEQFF.

V gene TRBV18 combines with J gene TRBJ1-1; the D gene is possibly TRBD1 (5 bases). V lost 5 bases, J lost 6 bases, and 16 bases lay in between. Germline CDR1 is KGHSH and CDR2 is LQKENI. The CDR3 consists of 14 residues. CDR3 residues: CASSSLTEGPEAFF. The CDR3 DNA reads as TGTGCCAGCTCATCCCTGACAGAAGGGCCTGAAGCTTTCTTT.

This rearrangement joins TRBV27 to TRBJ1-1; 8 nucleotides align to TRBD1. There are 14 residues in the CDR3. Germline-derived CDR1 and CDR2 are MNHEY and SMNVEV (reference sequence). V gave up 7 bases and J gave up 8 bases; unmatched junction bases: 12. In DNA, the CDR3 is TGTGCCAGCAAGATTATCCGGACAGGGAGAGAAGCTTTCTTT. This gives the protein CASKIIRTGREAFF.